The 27 T cell receptor beta chains listed next were all sequenced from one sample in a study of blood T cell repertoires in COVID-19. TCRdb's copy holds only in-frame clones and misses some; the assay was immunoSEQ multiplex PCR. The sample has 85,000 to 95,000 clones; around 88% are singletons. The sequencing input was peripheral blood. These TCRs come from a man aged 55 to 69 with acute or convalescent COVID-19.

The J gene is TRBJ2-5, the V gene TRBV5-1; D perhaps matches TRBD2 (6 bases). Trimming left V 0 bases short and J 1 base short, with 10 bases between. CDR1 is SGHRS, CDR2 YFSETQ, per germline. The CDR3 consists of 15 residues. The CDR3 region has the DNA TGCGCCAGCAGCTTGGGTGCGGGGATCCAAGAGACCCAGTACTTC. As protein: CASSLGAGIQETQYF.

This clone was seen only once. The chain links TRBV19 to TRBJ1-5; tentatively, D is TRBD1 (5 bases). The CDR3 runs 17 residues. The V gene lost 6 bases and the J gene lost 2 bases, with 20 bases spanning the gap. In germline, CDR1 is LNHDA, CDR2 SQIVND (reference sequence). CDR3 in DNA: TGTGCCAGTAGGGTTGGGGCGTCGGTATATGGCAATCAGCCCCAGCATTTT. Residues: CASRVGASVYGNQPQHF.

In its sample, this clone was seen once. The chain recombines TRBV7-3 with TRBJ1-1, with D unresolved. This CDR3 is built from 13 residues. From germline, CDR1 is SGHTA and CDR2 FQGTGA. V lost 0 bases, J lost 5 bases, and 7 bases lay in between. In DNA, the CDR3 is TGTGCCAGCAGCTTAACCCCGTTGACTGAAGCTTTCTTT. Amino acid sequence: CASSLTPLTEAFF.

The sample holds one count of this clone. The gene calls are TRBV23-1 and TRBJ2-3; 7 bases fit TRBD2. TRBV23-1 has ORF status, its function being uncertain. The length of the CDR3 is 15 residues. The V gene end was trimmed by 4 bases and the J gene end by 4 bases; junction bases not matched to a gene: 8. In DNA, the CDR3 is TGCGCCAGCAGTCTCCTCTGCGGGGGTCCAGATACGCAGTATTTT. This sequence encodes CASSLLCGGPDTQYF.

The rearrangement joins TRBV13 to TRBJ2-7, with 9 nucleotides matching TRBD2. Per germline, CDR1 PRHDT and CDR2 FYEKMQ (reference sequence). With V trimmed by 4 bases and J by 2 bases, 6 bases remained unmatched. The CDR3 loop spans 15 amino acids. CDR3: CASSSRLAAAYEQYF. CDR3 in DNA: TGTGCCAGCAGCTCCAGACTAGCGGCAGCCTACGAGCAGTACTTC.

This clone appeared a single time. V gene TRBV27 combines with J gene TRBJ2-7; TRBD2 matches at 7 bases. The CDR3 runs 13 residues. J lost 4 bases, V lost 6 bases, and 6 bases had no gene match. The germline V gene encodes CDR1 MNHEY and CDR2 SMNVEV (reference sequence). CDR3 DNA sequence: TGTGCCAGCAGGATGGGGGGGAGTTACGAGCAGTACTTC. Translated, it gives CASRMGGSYEQYF.

The V gene is TRBV5-5, the J gene TRBJ1-4; no clear D gene. Germline V gene data show CDR1 as SGHKS and CDR2 as YYEKEE (reference sequence). The ends were cut back, 2 bases at V and 4 bases at J, with 9 bases in the middle. This CDR3 region has 14 residues. CDR3 sequence: CASSLSRGNEKLFF. The CDR3 nucleotides are TGTGCCAGCAGCTTATCACGGGGTAATGAAAAACTGTTTTTT.

The chain combines TRBV7-7 with TRBJ1-1, with D uncertain. Germline V gives CDR1 SSHAT, CDR2 FNYEAQ (reference sequence). V was clipped by 0 bases and J by 1 base, with 3 bases between them. There are 13 residues in the CDR3. CDR3 residues: CASSLAQNTEAFF. CDR3 in DNA: TGTGCCAGCAGCTTAGCCCAGAACACTGAAGCTTTCTTT.

This chain uses TRBV6-1 with TRBJ1-1; D not certain. Germline values: CDR1 MNHNS, CDR2 SASEGT. V lost 2 bases to trimming and J lost 4 bases, with 8 bases between them. The CDR3 is 13 amino acids. The CDR3 loop reads CASSEYRVTEAFF. DNA of the CDR3: TGTGCCAGCAGTGAATACCGGGTCACTGAAGCTTTCTTT.

This chain links TRBV24-1 with TRBJ2-1; 9 bases match TRBD1. The germline V gene encodes CDR1 KGHDR and CDR2 SFDVKD. With 4 bases clipped from V and 7 bases from J, the junction kept 4 bases outside the gene matches. The CDR3 is 14 amino acids. The CDR3 loop reads CATSETGGINEQFF. CDR3 DNA: TGTGCCACCAGTGAGACAGGGGGTATAAATGAGCAGTTCTTC.

The chain combines TRBV24-1 with TRBJ2-1; TRBD2 aligns across 8 bases. Trimming took 3 bases from V and 4 from J; bases not matched to a gene: 4. This CDR3 spans 15 amino acids. Per germline, CDR1 KGHDR and CDR2 SFDVKD. The CDR3 protein is CATSDAAGAYNEQFF. The CDR3 DNA follows: TGTGCCACCAGTGATGCAGCGGGAGCTTACAATGAGCAGTTCTTC.

The CDR3 DNA reads as TGTGCCAGCAGTGCCGACCAGGCGGGGAACACTGAAGCTTTCTTT. Translation gives CASSADQAGNTEAFF. This chain connects TRBV2 to TRBJ1-1; D gene uncertain. Trimming cost V 4 bases and J 1 base, with 13 bases left between them. Germline values: CDR1 SNHLY, CDR2 FYNNEI. This CDR3 is built from 15 residues.

The V call is TRBV6-1, the J call TRBJ2-3; perhaps TRBD2 as D (5 bases). In germline, CDR1 is MNHNS, CDR2 SASEGT. Trimming cost V 2 bases and J 5 bases, with 17 bases left between them. CDR3 length: 16 residues. The CDR3 protein is CASSEWERITLDTQYF. The CDR3 DNA reads TGTGCCAGCAGTGAATGGGAGCGGATTACGTTAGATACGCAGTATTTT.

The chain employs TRBV14 and TRBJ1-1, with 7 positions matching TRBD1. Germline V lookup: CDR1 SGHDN, CDR2 FVKESK. V shed 4 bases and J 5 bases; nucleotides not matched to a gene: 7. CDR3 length: 14 residues. CDR3 in amino acids: CASSLRQGWTEAFF. The CDR3, as DNA: TGTGCCAGCAGCCTCCGACAGGGATGGACTGAAGCTTTCTTT. Filled out from reference TRBV14 and TRBJ1-1, the complete variable domain reads EAGVTQFPSHSVIEKGQTVTLRCDPISGHDNLYWYRRVMGKEIKFLLHFVKESKQDESGMPNNRFLAERTGGTYSTLKVQPAELEDSGVYFCASSLRQGWTEAFFGQGTRLTVV.

The chain links TRBV10-3 to TRBJ1-2; D is unclear. The V end was cut by 7 bases, the J end by 4 bases, with 13 bases between. This CDR3 is built from 13 residues. CDR1 and CDR2 (germline): ENHRY, SYGVKD. CDR3: CAIMELLSYGYTF. The CDR3, as DNA: TGTGCCATCATGGAGTTGTTATCCTATGGCTACACCTTC.

The V call is TRBV2, the J call TRBJ2-2; D is undetermined. The V gene lost 1 base and the J gene lost 1 base, with 10 bases spanning the gap. CDR1 and CDR2 (germline): SNHLY, FYNNEI. The CDR3 loop spans 16 amino acids. As DNA, the CDR3 is TGTGCCAGCAGTGAAGGATCCGCGGAGAACACCGGGGAGCTGTTTTTT. As protein: CASSEGSAENTGELFF.

This chain connects TRBV4-2 to TRBJ1-1; maybe TRBD1 (6 bases). The CDR3 covers 17 residues. Trimming pared 1 base from V and 7 bases from J, leaving 22 bases between. Germline CDR1 reads LGHNA; CDR2 reads YNFKEQ. The DNA for the CDR3 is TGTGCCAGCAGCCAAGCCGTCTTGCGAGGGGGACGCGATGAAGCTTTCTTT. Its translation is CASSQAVLRGGRDEAFF.

CDR3 loop: CAWRGSGDTQYF. In nucleotides, the CDR3 is TGTGCCTGGAGGGGTTCCGGGGATACGCAGTATTTT. The chain employs TRBV30 and TRBJ2-3; D gene uncertain. CDR1 and CDR2 from the germline V gene are GTSNPN and SVGIG (reference sequence). The germline V and J ends were trimmed by 3 bases and 6 bases, with 10 bases remaining between them. The CDR3 contains 12 residues.

This chain joins TRBV6-1 and TRBJ2-7; 7 nucleotides agree with TRBD1. Germline assignment: CDR1 MNHNS and CDR2 SASEGT. After removal of 3 bases from V and 0 bases from J, the junction contained 5 bases not matched to a gene. This CDR3 spans 15 amino acids. For the CDR3, the DNA is TGTGCCAGCAGTGAGGCGGACAGGTTCTCCTACGAGCAGTACTTC. Encoded protein: CASSEADRFSYEQYF.

The genes are TRBV12-3 or TRBV12-4 and TRBJ1-5; D remains unclear. The CDR3 consists of 13 residues. Trimming stripped 4 bases from V and 7 bases from J, with 11 bases between. Here the CDR3 reads CASSSGSKQPQHF. For the CDR3, the DNA is TGTGCCAGCAGTTCCGGGAGTAAGCAGCCCCAGCATTTT.

CDR3 sequence (DNA): TGCGCCAGCAGCTTCGGGACAGCCACCTCATATGGCTACACCTTC. Amino acids: CASSFGTATSYGYTF. V is TRBV5-1 and J is TRBJ1-2, with 7 bases fitting TRBD1. The CDR3 length is 15 residues. Trimming removed 2 bases from V and 5 bases from J; junction bases left unmatched: 9. Per germline, CDR1 SGHRS and CDR2 YFSETQ. Based on the CDR3 plus reference TRBV5-1 and TRBJ1-2, the full variable domain is KAGVTQTPRYLIKTRGQQVTLSCSPISGHRSVSWYQQTPGQGLQFLFEYFSETQRNKGNFPGRFSGRQFSNSRSEMNVSTLELGDSALYLCASSFGTATSYGYTFGSGTRLTVV.

This chain uses TRBV6-6 with TRBJ1-5; TRBD1 is a possible D gene (5 bases). The length of the CDR3 is 13 residues. Germline CDR1 MNHNY, CDR2 SVGAGI (reference sequence). V was shortened by 8 bases and J by 1 base, with 9 bases between the two germline ends. The CDR3 here is CASPGLSNQPQHF. For the CDR3, the DNA is TGTGCCAGCCCAGGGTTGAGCAATCAGCCCCAGCATTTT.

The J gene is TRBJ1-1, the V gene TRBV3-1 (or the pseudogene TRBV3-2), with 8 nucleotides matching TRBD1. CDR1 and CDR2 from the germline V gene are LGHDT and YNNKEL (reference sequence). The CDR3 contains 12 residues. The V and J ends lost 8 bases and 3 bases, in that order; junction bases with no gene match: 2. The CDR3 is CASGQGHTEAFF. The CDR3 nucleotides are TGTGCCAGCGGACAGGGTCACACTGAAGCTTTCTTT.

The rearrangement links TRBV6-5 to TRBJ2-2; possible D gene TRBD2, 6 bases. The germline V gene has CDR1 MNHEY and CDR2 SVGAGI. The germline V and J ends were trimmed by 4 bases and 10 bases, with 13 bases remaining between them. This CDR3 contains 13 residues. The CDR3: CASSFYRDSELFF. CDR3 bases: TGTGCCAGCAGTTTTTACCGGGACTCGGAGCTGTTTTTT.

V is TRBV27 and J is TRBJ1-2; D remains unclear. The CDR3 runs 17 residues. Trimming removed 4 bases from V and 3 bases from J, with 21 bases in between. Germline values: CDR1 MNHEY, CDR2 SMNVEV (reference sequence). Here the CDR3 DNA reads TGTGCCAGCAGTTCAACCCGACTAGGGAGCCCACACTATGGCTACACCTTC. This sequence encodes CASSSTRLGSPHYGYTF.

V and J are TRBV27 and TRBJ2-7, with 7 bases identical to TRBD1. Germline V gene lookup returns CDR1 MNHEY and CDR2 SMNVEV (reference sequence). The V segment lost 10 bases and the J segment 6 bases; nucleotides outside the gene matches: 12. The length of the CDR3 is 13 residues. The CDR3 DNA reads TGTGCCACCCACAGACAGGGTGAGCGCGAGCAGTACTTC. It codes for CATHRQGEREQYF.

This chain uses TRBV5-6 with TRBJ2-1; 13 bases fit TRBD2. V lost 1 base, J lost 0 bases, and 4 bases stayed unmatched. CDR3 length: 18 residues. Germline CDR1 reads SGHDT; CDR2 reads YYEEEE. In nucleotides, the CDR3 is TGTGCCAGCAGCTTGAGGACTAGCGGGAGTCCCTCCTACAATGAGCAGTTCTTC. It encodes CASSLRTSGSPSYNEQFF.